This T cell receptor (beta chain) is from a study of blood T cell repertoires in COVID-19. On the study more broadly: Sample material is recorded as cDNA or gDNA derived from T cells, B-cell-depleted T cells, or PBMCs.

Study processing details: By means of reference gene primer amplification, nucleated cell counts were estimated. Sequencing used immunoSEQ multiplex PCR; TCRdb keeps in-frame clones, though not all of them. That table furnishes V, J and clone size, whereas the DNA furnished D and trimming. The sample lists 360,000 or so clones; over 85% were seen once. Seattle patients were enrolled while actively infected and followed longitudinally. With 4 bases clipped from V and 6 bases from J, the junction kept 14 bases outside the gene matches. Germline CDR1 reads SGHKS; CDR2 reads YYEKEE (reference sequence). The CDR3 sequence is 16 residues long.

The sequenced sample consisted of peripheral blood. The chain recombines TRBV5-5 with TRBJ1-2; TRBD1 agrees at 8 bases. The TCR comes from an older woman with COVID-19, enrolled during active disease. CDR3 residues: CASSSSGRTGTDGYTF. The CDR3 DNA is TGTGCCAGCAGCAGCTCGGGTAGGACAGGGACGGATGGCTACACCTTC.